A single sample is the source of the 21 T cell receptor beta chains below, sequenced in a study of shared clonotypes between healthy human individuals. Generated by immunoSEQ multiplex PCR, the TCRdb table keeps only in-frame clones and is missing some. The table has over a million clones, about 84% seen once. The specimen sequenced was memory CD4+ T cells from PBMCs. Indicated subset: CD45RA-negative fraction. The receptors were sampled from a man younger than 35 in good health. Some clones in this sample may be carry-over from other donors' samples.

CDR3: CASSPSANTDTQYF. The CDR3 DNA reads TGTGCCAGCTCACCATCAGCGAACACAGATACGCAGTATTTT. The genes are TRBV18 and TRBJ2-3; D is unresolved. Germline-derived CDR1 and CDR2 are KGHSH and LQKENI. V lost 2 bases to trimming and J lost 2 bases, with 8 bases between them. CDR3 size: 14 residues.

As DNA, the CDR3 is TGCAGCGTCTTGACGGAGGGCAATCAGCCCCAGCATTTT. It yields the protein CSVLTEGNQPQHF. The chain recombines TRBV29-1 with TRBJ1-5; D is uncertain. This CDR3 is built from 13 residues. Per germline, CDR1 SQVTM and CDR2 ANQGSEA. V gave up 6 bases and J gave up 2 bases, with 11 bases separating them.

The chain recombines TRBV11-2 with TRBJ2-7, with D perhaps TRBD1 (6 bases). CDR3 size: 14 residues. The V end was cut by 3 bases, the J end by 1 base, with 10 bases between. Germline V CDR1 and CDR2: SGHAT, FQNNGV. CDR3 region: CASSFLGHSYEQYF. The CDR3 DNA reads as TGTGCCAGCAGCTTTCTGGGACATTCCTACGAGCAGTACTTC.

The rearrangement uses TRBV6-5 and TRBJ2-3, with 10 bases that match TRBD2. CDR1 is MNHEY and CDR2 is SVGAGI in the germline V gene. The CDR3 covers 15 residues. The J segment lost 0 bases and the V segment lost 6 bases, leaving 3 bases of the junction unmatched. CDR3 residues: CASRGLAASTDTQYF. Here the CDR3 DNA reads TGTGCCAGCAGAGGACTAGCGGCAAGCACAGATACGCAGTATTTT.

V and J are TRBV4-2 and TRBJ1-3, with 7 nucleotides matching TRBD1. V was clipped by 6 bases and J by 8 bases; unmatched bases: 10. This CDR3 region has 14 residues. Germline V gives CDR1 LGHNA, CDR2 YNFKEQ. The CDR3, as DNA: TGTGCCAGCAGAGAGACAGGGAAGAGAGACACCATATATTTT. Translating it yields CASRETGKRDTIYF.

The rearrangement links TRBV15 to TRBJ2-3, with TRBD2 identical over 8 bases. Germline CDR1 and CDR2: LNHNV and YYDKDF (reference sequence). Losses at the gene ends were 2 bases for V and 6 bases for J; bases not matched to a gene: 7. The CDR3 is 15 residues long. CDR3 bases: TGTGCCACCAGCAGAAATTCCCGCGGGAGGGATACGCAGTATTTT. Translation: CATSRNSRGRDTQYF.

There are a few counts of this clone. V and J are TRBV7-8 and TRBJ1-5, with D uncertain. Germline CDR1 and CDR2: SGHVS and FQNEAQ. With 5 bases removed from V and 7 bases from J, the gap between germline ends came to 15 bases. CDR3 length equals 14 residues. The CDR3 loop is CASSQDINSQPQHF. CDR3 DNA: TGTGCCAGCAGCCAAGACATTAATAGCCAGCCCCAGCATTTT.

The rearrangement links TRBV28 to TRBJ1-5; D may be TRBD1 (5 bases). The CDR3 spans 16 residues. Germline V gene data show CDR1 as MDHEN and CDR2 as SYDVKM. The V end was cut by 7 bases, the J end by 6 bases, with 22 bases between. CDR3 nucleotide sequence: TGTGCCAGCACCCTCCCGAGAGCAGGGACGGGTCAGCCCCAGCATTTT. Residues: CASTLPRAGTGQPQHF.

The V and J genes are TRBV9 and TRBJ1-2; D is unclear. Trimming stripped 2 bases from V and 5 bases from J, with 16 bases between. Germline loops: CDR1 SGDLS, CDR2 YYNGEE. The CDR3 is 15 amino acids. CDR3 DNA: TGTGCCAGCAGCGTTTCCCCGGCTCAGCTTTATGGCTACACCTTC. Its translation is CASSVSPAQLYGYTF.

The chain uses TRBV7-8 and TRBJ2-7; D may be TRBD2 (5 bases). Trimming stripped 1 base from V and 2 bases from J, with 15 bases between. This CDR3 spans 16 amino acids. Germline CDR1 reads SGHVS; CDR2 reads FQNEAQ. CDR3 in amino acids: CASSLVSPGSTYEQYF. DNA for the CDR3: TGTGCCAGCAGCTTAGTGTCTCCGGGGTCAACCTACGAGCAGTACTTC. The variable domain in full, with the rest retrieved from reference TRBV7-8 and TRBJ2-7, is GAGVSQSPRYKVAKRGQDVALRCDPISGHVSLFWYQQALGQGPEFLTYFQNEAQLDKSGLPSDRFFAERPEGSVSTLKIQRTQQEDSAVYLCASSLVSPGSTYEQYFGPGTRLTVT.

The CDR3 nucleotides read TGTGCCAGCAGCCAAGAGCTTGTCGGGAGTGGCTACACCTTC. Translating gives CASSQELVGSGYTF. V and J are TRBV14 and TRBJ1-2; D gene ambiguous. Germline assignment: CDR1 SGHDN and CDR2 FVKESK. V lost 0 bases to trimming and J lost 7 bases, with 12 bases between them. The CDR3 runs 14 residues.

The CDR3 DNA reads as TGCAGCGTACAAGGGACAAACCATGACGAGCAGTACTTC. Translation: CSVQGTNHDEQYF. V is TRBV29-1 and J is TRBJ2-7, with TRBD1 as a possible D gene (6 bases). Trimming removed 6 bases from V and 5 bases from J, with 17 bases in between. This CDR3 is 13 amino acids long. From germline, CDR1 is SQVTM and CDR2 ANQGSEA.

The CDR3 region is CASSLGDRTTTQYF. The CDR3 DNA follows: TGTGCCAGCAGCCTTGGGGACCGGACAACTACTCAGTACTTC. The chain has TRBV7-9 and TRBJ2-7; D is tentatively TRBD1 or TRBD2 (5 bases each). This CDR3 region has 14 residues. CDR1 and CDR2 from the germline V gene are SEHNR and FQNEAQ (reference sequence). V dropped 5 bases and J dropped 10 bases, with 21 bases sitting between them. The complete variable domain, with remaining parts taken from reference TRBV7-9 and TRBJ2-7, reads DTGVSQNPRHKITKRGQNVTFRCDPISEHNRLYWYRQTLGQGPEFLTYFQNEAQLEKSRLLSDRFSAERPKGSFSTLEIQRTEQGDSAMYLCASSLGDRTTTQYFGPGTRLTVT.

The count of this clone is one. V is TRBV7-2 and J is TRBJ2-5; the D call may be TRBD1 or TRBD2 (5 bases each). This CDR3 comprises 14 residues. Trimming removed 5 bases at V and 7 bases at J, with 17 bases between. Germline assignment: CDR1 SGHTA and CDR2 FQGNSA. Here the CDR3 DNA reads TGTGCCAGCAGCCTCAGGGACGGTTATGTGACCCAGTACTTC. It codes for CASSLRDGYVTQYF.

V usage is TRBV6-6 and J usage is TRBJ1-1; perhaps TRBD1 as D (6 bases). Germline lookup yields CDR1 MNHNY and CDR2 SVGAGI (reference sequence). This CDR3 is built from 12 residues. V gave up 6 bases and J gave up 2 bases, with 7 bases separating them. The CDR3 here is CASRQGNTEAFF. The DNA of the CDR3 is TGTGCCAGCAGACAGGGTAACACTGAAGCTTTCTTT.

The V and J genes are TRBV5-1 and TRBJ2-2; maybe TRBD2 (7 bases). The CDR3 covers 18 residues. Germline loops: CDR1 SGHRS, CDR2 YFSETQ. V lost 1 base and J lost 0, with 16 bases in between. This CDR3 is CASSLRGASGANTGELFF. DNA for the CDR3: TGCGCCAGCAGCTTGAGGGGGGCTAGCGGAGCGAACACCGGGGAGCTGTTTTTT.

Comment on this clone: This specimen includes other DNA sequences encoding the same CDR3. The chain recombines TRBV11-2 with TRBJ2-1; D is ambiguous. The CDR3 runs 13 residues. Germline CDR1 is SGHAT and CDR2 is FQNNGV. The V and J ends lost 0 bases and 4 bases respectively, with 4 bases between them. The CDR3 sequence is CASSLDRYNEQFF. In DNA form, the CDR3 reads TGTGCCAGCAGCTTAGACAGGTACAATGAGCAGTTCTTC.

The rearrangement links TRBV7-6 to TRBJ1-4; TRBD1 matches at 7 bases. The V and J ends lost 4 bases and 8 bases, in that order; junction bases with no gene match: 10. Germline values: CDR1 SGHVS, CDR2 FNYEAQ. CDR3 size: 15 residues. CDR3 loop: CASSSITGTEEKLFF. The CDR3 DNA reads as TGTGCCAGCAGCTCCATCACCGGGACAGAGGAAAAACTGTTTTTT.

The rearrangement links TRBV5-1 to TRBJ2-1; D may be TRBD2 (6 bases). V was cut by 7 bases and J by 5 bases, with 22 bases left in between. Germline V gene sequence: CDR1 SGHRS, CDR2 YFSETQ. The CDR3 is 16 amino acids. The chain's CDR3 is CASGFSGAGRDNEQFF. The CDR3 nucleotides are TGCGCCAGCGGGTTCTCCGGAGCGGGTCGGGACAATGAGCAGTTCTTC.

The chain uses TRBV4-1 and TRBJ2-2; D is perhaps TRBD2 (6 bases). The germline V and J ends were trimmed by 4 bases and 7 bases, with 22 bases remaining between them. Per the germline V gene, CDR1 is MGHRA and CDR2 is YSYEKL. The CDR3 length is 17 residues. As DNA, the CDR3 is TGCGCCAGCAGCCCCCTGGAGGCGGTTGCGGGGATCGGGGAGCTGTTTTTT. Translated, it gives CASSPLEAVAGIGELFF.

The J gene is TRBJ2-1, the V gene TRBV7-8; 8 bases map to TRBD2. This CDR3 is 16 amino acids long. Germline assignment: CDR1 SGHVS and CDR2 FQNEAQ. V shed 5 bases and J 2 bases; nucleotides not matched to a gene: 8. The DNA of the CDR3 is TGTGCCAGCAGCGGAGGGGCGGGAGGACCCTACAATGAGCAGTTCTTC. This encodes CASSGGAGGPYNEQFF.